Included here is one T cell receptor beta chain sequence, with context. The antigen is not known. TCRdb re-analysed the 5' RACE reads in MiXCR, keeping a single row per CDR3 protein. The sample shows about 700,000 distinct CDR3 sequences, 19% of them seen only once. The CDR3 contains 16 residues. V lost 7 bases and J 0 bases, leaving 16 bases between the germline ends. The record originates from a study of CD8 T cells in ankylosing spondylitis. Study results and limitations: Apparently characteristic of ankylosing spondylitis blood was a TCR beta motif (about eight highly homologous variants).

The sequencing sample was made of blood, either unsorted or a sorted T cell fraction (not recorded which). This rearrangement joins TRBV12-3 or TRBV12-4 to TRBJ2-1; D unresolved. The sequence was collected from a male donor with ankylosing spondylitis. CDR3 sequence (DNA): TGTGCCAGCATCTTGATGGGAAAAATCTCCTACAATGAGCAGTTCTTC. Its translation is CASILMGKISYNEQFF.